Listed below are T cell receptor beta chains from one sample, sequenced in a study of post-analysis software for immune sequencing data. MiXCR, run by TCRdb on the PCR reads, gives a single entry per CDR3 protein. This sample has approximately 570,000 distinct CDR3 sequences, with about 44% found just once. The specimen sequenced was blood. These receptors all come from a girl aged 5 to 17 with multiple sclerosis. CDR3s include the opening cysteine and the closing phenylalanine or tryptophan. The order of the fields is D gene, V gene, clone size, J gene, CDR3 DNA, CDR3 protein. A D gene is named only where the DNA matches it firmly. Where a row states a size, it is once, few, many or the class of an expanded clone; other rows omit it.

d_call: NA; v_call: TRBV29-1; clone_size: few; j_call: TRBJ2-3; cdr3_nt: TGCAGCGTTGATCCGGGAACAGATACGCAGTATTTT; cdr3_aa: CSVDPGTDTQYF
d_call: NA; v_call: TRBV5-1; clone_size: few; j_call: TRBJ1-2; cdr3_nt: TGCGCCAGCAGCCGCGACAGGCTGTATGGCTACACCTTC; cdr3_aa: CASSRDRLYGYTF
d_call: NA; v_call: TRBV20-1; clone_size: NA; j_call: TRBJ2-7; cdr3_nt: TGCAGTGCTAGAGGACCTACGGACTCCTACGAGCAGTACTTC; cdr3_aa: CSARGPTDSYEQYF
d_call: TRBD2; v_call: TRBV29-1; clone_size: few; j_call: TRBJ2-3; cdr3_nt: TGCAGCGTTGAAGACCCGGGGGGGCGAGATACGCAGTATTTT; cdr3_aa: CSVEDPGGRDTQYF
d_call: NA; v_call: TRBV9; clone_size: few; j_call: TRBJ2-1; cdr3_nt: TGTGCCAGCAGCACGATGGGGGTTACATACAATGAGCAGTTCTTC; cdr3_aa: CASSTMGVTYNEQFF
d_call: NA; v_call: TRBV25-1; clone_size: NA; j_call: TRBJ1-2; cdr3_nt: TGTGCCAGCAGTGGACGACAGTATTTCTATGGCTACACCTTC; cdr3_aa: CASSGRQYFYGYTF
d_call: NA; v_call: TRBV12-3/TRBV12-4; clone_size: NA; j_call: TRBJ2-5; cdr3_nt: TGTGCCAGCAGTCCCGAAGGGTCCCACCAAGAGACCCAGTACTTC; cdr3_aa: CASSPEGSHQETQYF
d_call: NA; v_call: TRBV28; clone_size: few; j_call: TRBJ2-5; cdr3_nt: TGTGCCAGCAGTTCCCCGACTGGAGAGACCCAGTACTTC; cdr3_aa: CASSSPTGETQYF
d_call: TRBD1; v_call: TRBV10-3; clone_size: few; j_call: TRBJ2-1; cdr3_nt: TGTGCCACCCGGGACAGCTCCTACAATGAGCAGTTCTTC; cdr3_aa: CATRDSSYNEQFF
d_call: NA; v_call: TRBV27; clone_size: NA; j_call: TRBJ1-4; cdr3_nt: TGTGCCAGCAGTTTAGGGGTAACTAATGAAAAACTGTTTTTT; cdr3_aa: CASSLGVTNEKLFF
d_call: TRBD1; v_call: TRBV7-9; clone_size: NA; j_call: TRBJ1-2; cdr3_nt: TGTGCCAGCAGCTTCCGGGACAGCCAACCCTCTAACTATGGCTACACCTTC; cdr3_aa: CASSFRDSQPSNYGYTF
d_call: NA; v_call: TRBV10-3; clone_size: few; j_call: TRBJ2-1; cdr3_nt: TGTGCCATCAGTGGAGGGTTGGATGAGCAGTTCTTC; cdr3_aa: CAISGGLDEQFF
d_call: TRBD2; v_call: TRBV12-3/TRBV12-4; clone_size: few; j_call: TRBJ2-7; cdr3_nt: TGTGCCAGCAGTCAGACTAGCGGGAGGTCCTACGAGCAGTACTTC; cdr3_aa: CASSQTSGRSYEQYF
d_call: NA; v_call: TRBV4-1; clone_size: few; j_call: TRBJ1-6; cdr3_nt: TGCGCCAGCAGCCAAGAAGGGAGGGGGAGAACTGCACCCCTCCACTTT; cdr3_aa: CASSQEGRGRTAPLHF
d_call: NA; v_call: TRBV5-1; clone_size: few; j_call: TRBJ1-2; cdr3_nt: TGCGCCAGCAGCTTGGAACAGGTCTATGGCTACACCTTC; cdr3_aa: CASSLEQVYGYTF
d_call: TRBD2; v_call: TRBV10-3; clone_size: NA; j_call: TRBJ2-3; cdr3_nt: TGTGCCATCAGAGGGACTAGCGTCACAGATACGCAGTATTTT; cdr3_aa: CAIRGTSVTDTQYF
d_call: NA; v_call: TRBV13; clone_size: NA; j_call: TRBJ2-7; cdr3_nt: TGTGCCAGCAGCCAAACAGGACCCGCGGGCTACGAGCAGTACTTC; cdr3_aa: CASSQTGPAGYEQYF
d_call: NA; v_call: TRBV7-9; clone_size: NA; j_call: TRBJ2-2; cdr3_nt: TGTGCCAGCAGCTTAGAACCCGGGGAGCTGTTTTTT; cdr3_aa: CASSLEPGELFF
d_call: NA; v_call: TRBV12-3/TRBV12-4; clone_size: NA; j_call: TRBJ2-7; cdr3_nt: TGTGCCAGCAGTTTCTCAGGTGACGAGCAGTACTTC; cdr3_aa: CASSFSGDEQYF
d_call: TRBD1; v_call: TRBV4-1; clone_size: NA; j_call: TRBJ2-7; cdr3_nt: TGCGCCAGCAGCCAACTTAGGACAGGCTTAAACCGAGGGGGCTTCTACGAGCAGTACTTC; cdr3_aa: CASSQLRTGLNRGGFYEQYF
d_call: TRBD1; v_call: TRBV5-1; clone_size: NA; j_call: TRBJ1-1; cdr3_nt: TGCGCCAGCAGCACCTTGGACAGGCGTCGGACTGAAGCTTTCTTT; cdr3_aa: CASSTLDRRRTEAFF
d_call: NA; v_call: TRBV6-6; clone_size: many; j_call: TRBJ2-5; cdr3_nt: TGTGCCAGCAGTTACTCGAAACGGGGGGCCGAGACCCAGTACTTC; cdr3_aa: CASSYSKRGAETQYF
d_call: NA; v_call: TRBV28; clone_size: NA; j_call: TRBJ2-5; cdr3_nt: TGTGCCAGCAGTGCCCCGCCGGTGGAGACCCAGTACTTC; cdr3_aa: CASSAPPVETQYF
d_call: NA; v_call: TRBV9; clone_size: NA; j_call: TRBJ2-5; cdr3_nt: TGTGCCAGCAGCGTAGTTGGCATCGGGGAAGAGGCCCAGTACTTC; cdr3_aa: CASSVVGIGEEAQYF
d_call: NA; v_call: TRBV7-8; clone_size: NA; j_call: TRBJ2-1; cdr3_nt: TGTGCCAGCAGCTTAGGAATTGTGAGGGCCTCCTACAATGAGCAGTTCTTC; cdr3_aa: CASSLGIVRASYNEQFF
d_call: TRBD1; v_call: TRBV5-1; clone_size: few; j_call: TRBJ2-7; cdr3_nt: TGCGCCAGCGCTGGGAAGGACAGGGGGGACTACGAGCAGTACTTC; cdr3_aa: CASAGKDRGDYEQYF
d_call: TRBD1; v_call: TRBV20-1; clone_size: NA; j_call: TRBJ1-1; cdr3_nt: TGCAGTGCTAGAGGGGGCAGGGGGGAGGTTGAAGCTTTCTTT; cdr3_aa: CSARGGRGEVEAFF
d_call: NA; v_call: TRBV27; clone_size: few; j_call: TRBJ2-7; cdr3_nt: TGTGCCAGCAGCTCGGACGGATTCTCCTACGAGCAGTACTTC; cdr3_aa: CASSSDGFSYEQYF
d_call: NA; v_call: TRBV5-1; clone_size: NA; j_call: TRBJ2-6; cdr3_nt: TGCGCCAGCAGCTTGGGACAGGCCCTAAACTCTGGGGCCAACGTCCTGACTTTC; cdr3_aa: CASSLGQALNSGANVLTF
d_call: TRBD2; v_call: TRBV9; clone_size: NA; j_call: TRBJ2-1; cdr3_nt: TGTGCCAGCAGCCCCCGCGGGGGGAAATACAATGAGCAGTTCTTC; cdr3_aa: CASSPRGGKYNEQFF
d_call: TRBD1; v_call: TRBV5-1; clone_size: NA; j_call: TRBJ2-5; cdr3_nt: TGCGCCAGCAGCCCCGGACAGGGAACAGAGACCCAGTACTTC; cdr3_aa: CASSPGQGTETQYF
d_call: NA; v_call: TRBV4-2; clone_size: few; j_call: TRBJ2-3; cdr3_nt: TGTGCCAGCAGCCAAGGGAACGGGGGGCACACAGATACGCAGTATTTT; cdr3_aa: CASSQGNGGHTDTQYF
d_call: NA; v_call: TRBV11-2; clone_size: NA; j_call: TRBJ2-3; cdr3_nt: TGTGCCAGCAGTCGATTTGACGGCTCGAGCACAGATACGCAGTATTTT; cdr3_aa: CASSRFDGSSTDTQYF
d_call: TRBD2; v_call: TRBV12-3/TRBV12-4; clone_size: few; j_call: TRBJ2-1; cdr3_nt: TGTGCCAGCAGTTTAAGAGCGGGAGGCCCTCTAGAGCAGTTCTTC; cdr3_aa: CASSLRAGGPLEQFF
d_call: NA; v_call: TRBV12-3/TRBV12-4; clone_size: NA; j_call: TRBJ2-3; cdr3_nt: TGTGCCAGCAGTTTATCGGGAACGGGGGAGGCGCAGTATTTT; cdr3_aa: CASSLSGTGEAQYF
d_call: TRBD2; v_call: TRBV12-3/TRBV12-4; clone_size: NA; j_call: TRBJ2-7; cdr3_nt: TGTGCCAGCAGTAGAAGGACTAGCGGGGGGGCGGGCAATGAGCAGTACTTC; cdr3_aa: CASSRRTSGGAGNEQYF
d_call: TRBD1; v_call: TRBV7-3; clone_size: many; j_call: TRBJ1-2; cdr3_nt: TGTGCCAGCAGGGGATCAAACTCAGGGGGCCGTGGTTATGGCTACACCTTC; cdr3_aa: CASRGSNSGGRGYGYTF
d_call: NA; v_call: TRBV25-1; clone_size: few; j_call: TRBJ2-1; cdr3_nt: TGTGCCAGCAGTGACAGAAGCTCCTACAATGAGCAGTTCTTC; cdr3_aa: CASSDRSSYNEQFF
d_call: NA; v_call: TRBV4-1; clone_size: NA; j_call: TRBJ2-7; cdr3_nt: TGCGCCAGCAGCCAGGATACAGGCGGCCGTGGTTACGAGCAGTACTTC; cdr3_aa: CASSQDTGGRGYEQYF
d_call: TRBD2; v_call: TRBV6-5; clone_size: few; j_call: TRBJ2-7; cdr3_nt: TGTACCAGCAGTCCTACTAGCGGACCTTACAATGAGCAGTACTTC; cdr3_aa: CTSSPTSGPYNEQYF
d_call: TRBD2; v_call: TRBV5-1; clone_size: NA; j_call: TRBJ2-7; cdr3_nt: TGCGCCAGCAGCTTCGAACTAGCGGCGCCCTACGAGCAGTACTTC; cdr3_aa: CASSFELAAPYEQYF
d_call: NA; v_call: TRBV6-4; clone_size: NA; j_call: TRBJ1-1; cdr3_nt: TGTGCCAGCTCGCCCCGGGGGGTGAACACTGAAGCTTTCTTT; cdr3_aa: CASSPRGVNTEAFF
d_call: NA; v_call: TRBV7-9; clone_size: once; j_call: TRBJ1-6; cdr3_nt: TGTGCCAGCAGCTTACACGACTGGATAGGGCATAATTCACCCCTCCACTTT; cdr3_aa: CASSLHDWIGHNSPLHF
d_call: NA; v_call: TRBV29-1; clone_size: NA; j_call: TRBJ2-2; cdr3_nt: TGCAGCGTTGAGGGGTTACAGAACACCGGGGAGCTGTTTTTT; cdr3_aa: CSVEGLQNTGELFF
d_call: TRBD2; v_call: TRBV4-1; clone_size: NA; j_call: TRBJ2-7; cdr3_nt: TGCGCCAGCAGCCCCCTCCGGGTAGCGGGGTCCTACGAGCAGTACTTC; cdr3_aa: CASSPLRVAGSYEQYF